Included here is one TCR beta chain sequence, with context. Antigen specificity is unknown. At one of its ends the junction is not consistent with the germline gene, which may arise from a read error. Sequencing of DNA taken from cultured CD4+ T cells relied on the Oncomine TCR Beta short-read assay. TCRdb processed the PCR reads anew with MiXCR; each CDR3 protein has one entry. The table has around 19,000 distinct CDR3 sequences, roughly 40% seen once. The CDR3 contains 12 residues. Germline V gene lookup returns CDR1 MNHNS and CDR2 SASEGT. The record originates from a study of vaccination and CD4 T cells after COVID-19. Across the whole study: The authors exposed cells to overlapping spike peptides derived from SARS-CoV-2, HCoV-NL63, HCoV-OC43 and HCoV-229E.

General study points: In median terms, SARS-CoV-2-reactive clonotypes went from roughly 21 to 40, a nonsignificant rise.

The treatment was: roughly 10-day PBMC culture with coronavirus spike peptide pools or control peptides (ViraFEST assay). In healthy vaccine recipients, nucleocapsid antibodies were negative before and after vaccination, showing no prior SARS-CoV-2 infection. The material was CD4+ T cells from blood, cultured in vitro, obtained before SARS-CoV-2 vaccination. The rearrangement uses TRBV6-1 and TRBJ1-2, with 7 bases fitting TRBD1. The sequence derives from a human donor who received a COVID-19 vaccine. The CDR3 here is CASRAEGGGELF. The CDR3 coding sequence is TGTGCCAGCAGGGCAGAGGGAGGGGGCGAATTGTTC.